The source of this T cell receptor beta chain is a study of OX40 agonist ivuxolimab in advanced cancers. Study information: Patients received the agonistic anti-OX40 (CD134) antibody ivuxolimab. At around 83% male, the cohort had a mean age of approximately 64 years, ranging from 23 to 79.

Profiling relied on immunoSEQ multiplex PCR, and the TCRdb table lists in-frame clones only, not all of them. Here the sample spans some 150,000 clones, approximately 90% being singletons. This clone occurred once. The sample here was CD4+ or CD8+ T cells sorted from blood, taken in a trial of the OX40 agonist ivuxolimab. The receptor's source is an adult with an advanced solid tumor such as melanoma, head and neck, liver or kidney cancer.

CDR3 protein: CASSPDGGDYGYTF. DNA of the CDR3: TGTGCCAGCAGCCCCGACGGAGGGGACTATGGCTACACCTTC. The chain employs TRBV7-8 and TRBJ1-2; weak D call: TRBD1 (5 bases). The CDR3 is made up of 14 amino acids. Germline V gives CDR1 SGHVS, CDR2 FQNEAQ. Trimming shortened V by 5 bases and J by 3 bases, and 13 bases separated the two germline ends.